What follows is one T cell receptor beta chain and its context. CDR1 and CDR2 from the germline V gene are SNHLY and FYNNEI. This CDR3 is 15 amino acids long. V dropped 6 bases and J dropped 7; count of bases not matched to a gene: 12. This sample is drawn from a study of blood T cell repertoires in COVID-19. Study overall: Researchers got acute and convalescent COVID-19 samples from the United States, Italy and Spain.

Source study methods: The assay estimated nucleated cells by amplifying reference gene primers. Assay used: immunoSEQ multiplex PCR; TCRdb lists only in-frame clones, some missing. The V and J calls and clone size were taken over from that table, and D and trimming were inferred from the DNA. The data contain around 150,000 clones, 82% of them singletons. The chain carries TRBV2 and TRBJ2-3, with 8 nucleotides matching TRBD2. This receptor was obtained from a woman between 35 and 50 years old with COVID-19, enrolled during active disease. Sequencing used peripheral blood. CDR3 DNA: TGTGCCAGCAGCGAATTCCGGGGGGGCCGGAATACGCAGTATTTT. It specifies CASSEFRGGRNTQYF.